The 27 T cell receptor beta chains presented below share a single source sample, sequenced in a study of T cell responses to AZD1222 COVID-19 vaccine. Some clones are missing from TCRdb's copy, which holds only in-frame ones; the method was immunoSEQ multiplex PCR. The sample shows some 150,000 clones, 90% to 95% of them seen only once. The material sequenced was peripheral blood, taken 28 days after the second AZD1222 dose. These receptors were taken from an adult who received the AZD1222 COVID-19 vaccine.

The chain uses TRBV25-1 and TRBJ2-1; tentative D call: TRBD2 (5 bases). CDR3 size: 12 residues. Germline V lookup: CDR1 MGHDK, CDR2 SYGVNS. The CDR3 DNA is TGTGCTGGAGGAAGCTCCTACAATGAGCAGTTCTTC. Translated, it gives CAGGSSYNEQFF.

The chain has TRBV6-5 and TRBJ2-7; 10 bases map to TRBD2. Germline CDR1 MNHEY, CDR2 SVGAGI. Trimming cost V 8 bases and J 0 bases; bases outside gene matches: 4. CDR3 length equals 14 residues. CDR3 DNA: TGTGCCAGCCGACTAGCGGGTAGCTCCTACGAGCAGTACTTC. Its translation: CASRLAGSSYEQYF.

This clone was seen only a few times. The chain has TRBV3-1 (or the pseudogene TRBV3-2) and TRBJ2-1, with a weak D call TRBD2 (5 bases). This CDR3 is built from 15 residues. Per the germline V gene, CDR1 is LGHDT and CDR2 is YNNKEL (reference sequence). Deletions cut 1 base from V and 7 bases from J, with 14 bases between. CDR3 region: CASSQGSGARNEQFF. The CDR3 DNA sequence: TGTGCCAGCAGCCAAGGCAGCGGAGCGCGGAATGAGCAGTTCTTC.

The V and J genes are TRBV7-6 and TRBJ2-1; the D gene is possibly TRBD1 (5 bases). In germline, CDR1 is SGHVS, CDR2 FNYEAQ. The length of the CDR3 is 14 residues. Between the trimmed V and J ends, which lost 4 bases and 2 bases, there was a span of 9 bases. For the CDR3, the DNA is TGTGCCAGCAGCTCAAGGACAACCTACAATGAGCAGTTCTTC. Protein sequence: CASSSRTTYNEQFF. The full variable domain, completed using reference TRBV7-6 and TRBJ2-1, is GAGVSQSPRYKVTKRGQDVALRCDPISGHVSLYWYRQALGQGPEFLTYFNYEAQQDKSGLPNDRFSAERPEGSISTLTIQRTEQRDSAMYRCASSSRTTYNEQFFGPGTRLTVL.

This chain joins TRBV2 and TRBJ1-5; D gene ambiguous. Between the trimmed V and J ends, which lost 2 bases and 0 bases, there was a span of 5 bases. The CDR3 runs 14 residues. Germline assignment: CDR1 SNHLY and CDR2 FYNNEI. The CDR3 nucleotides read TGTGCCAGCAGTGAATTGGGTAGCAATCAGCCCCAGCATTTT. Protein: CASSELGSNQPQHF. Variable domain in full (rest from reference TRBV2 and TRBJ1-5): EPEVTQTPSHQVTQMGQEVILRCVPISNHLYFYWYRQILGQKVEFLVSFYNNEISEKSEIFDDQFSVERPDGSNFTLKIRSTKLEDSAMYFCASSELGSNQPQHFGDGTRLSIL.

The chain employs TRBV6-5 and TRBJ2-4; a possible D gene is TRBD2 (6 bases). Germline-derived CDR1 and CDR2 are MNHEY and SVGAGI. The CDR3 contains 14 residues. V gave up 11 bases and J gave up 8 bases, with 22 bases separating them. CDR3 loop: CASLGSWGADIQYF. The CDR3 DNA sequence: TGTGCCTCACTCGGGAGTTGGGGCGCGGACATTCAGTACTTC.

V usage is TRBV5-6 and J usage is TRBJ1-5; D gene unclear. Germline lookup yields CDR1 SGHDT and CDR2 YYEEEE. The CDR3 consists of 15 residues. V was trimmed by 2 bases and J by 4 bases, leaving 13 bases between them. This chain's CDR3 is CASSFAGSGNQPQHF. The DNA of the CDR3 is TGTGCCAGCAGCTTTGCCGGATCGGGGAATCAGCCCCAGCATTTT.

The gene calls are TRBV27 and TRBJ2-7; 9 positions agree with TRBD1. The junction had 7 bases not matched to a gene; V was cut back by 3 bases and J by 7 bases. CDR3 length equals 14 residues. Germline CDR1 reads MNHEY; CDR2 reads SMNVEV (reference sequence). DNA of the CDR3: TGTGCCAGCAGTTTGCAACAGGGGGCAGGTGAGCAGTACTTC. Encoded protein: CASSLQQGAGEQYF.

The rearrangement joins TRBV5-1 to TRBJ1-2; 8 positions match TRBD1. Per the germline V gene, CDR1 is SGHRS and CDR2 is YFSETQ. The CDR3 length is 15 residues. Germline trimming cut 5 bases from V and 5 bases from J; bases unmatched to any gene: 11. Here the CDR3 DNA reads TGCGCCAGCAGAATATTTGGGACAGGATCATATGGCTACACCTTC. It specifies CASRIFGTGSYGYTF.

V gene TRBV13 combines with J gene TRBJ1-2; tentatively, D is TRBD1 (6 bases). The CDR3 spans 14 residues. Germline CDR1 is PRHDT and CDR2 is FYEKMQ (reference sequence). V gave up 4 bases and J gave up 5 bases, with 14 bases separating them. DNA for the CDR3: TGTGCCAGCAGCTCCAGGGGACTAAGGTATGGCTACACCTTC. Encoded protein: CASSSRGLRYGYTF.

This clone was recorded only once. The chain links TRBV18 to TRBJ1-2; 9 bases match TRBD1. The CDR3 loop spans 13 amino acids. Germline V gene data show CDR1 as KGHSH and CDR2 as LQKENI. V lost 4 bases to trimming and J lost 3 bases; unmatched junction nucleotides: 0. CDR3 sequence: CASSRDRDYGYTF. The DNA of the CDR3 is TGTGCCAGCTCACGGGACAGGGACTATGGCTACACCTTC.

The chain is built from TRBV3-1 (or the pseudogene TRBV3-2) and TRBJ2-3; D ambiguous. Germline V gene lookup returns CDR1 LGHDT and CDR2 YNNKEL (reference sequence). This CDR3 spans 11 amino acids. Trimming took 4 bases from V and 11 from J, leaving 10 bases between them. CDR3 protein: CASSLKARQYF. In nucleotides, the CDR3 is TGTGCCAGCAGCCTGAAAGCCCGGCAGTATTTT.

The rearrangement joins TRBV28 to TRBJ2-1; D is ambiguous. Germline V CDR1 and CDR2: MDHEN, SYDVKM. Deletions cut 1 base from V and 4 bases from J, with 2 bases between. The CDR3 consists of 12 residues. The CDR3 nucleotides are TGTGCCAGCAGTTTATCGTACAATGAGCAGTTCTTC. This translates into CASSLSYNEQFF.

The chain has TRBV11-2 and TRBJ2-2; TRBD2 matches 8 bases. CDR1 is SGHAT, CDR2 FQNNGV, per germline. The junction had 7 bases not matched to a gene; V was cut back by 4 bases and J by 6 bases. This CDR3 has 15 residues. The CDR3 sequence: CASSSKRGGPGELFF. CDR3 in DNA: TGTGCCAGCAGCTCCAAACGGGGGGGCCCCGGGGAGCTGTTTTTT.

This clone was observed once. The chain has TRBV19 and TRBJ1-1; no reliable D call. Trimming pared 5 bases from V and 1 base from J, leaving 8 bases between. CDR1 and CDR2 (germline): LNHDA, SQIVND (reference sequence). The CDR3 runs 13 residues. CDR3 protein: CASSLRGNTEAFF. DNA for the CDR3: TGTGCCAGTAGTTTACGAGGGAACACTGAAGCTTTCTTT. The full variable domain, its missing parts supplied by reference TRBV19 and TRBJ1-1, is DGGITQSPKYLFRKEGQNVTLSCEQNLNHDAMYWYRQDPGQGLRLIYYSQIVNDFQKGDIAEGYSVSREKKESFPLTVTSAQKNPTAFYLCASSLRGNTEAFFGQGTRLTVV.

J is TRBJ2-7 and V is TRBV21-1; the listed D gene, TRBD2, was not tested against the DNA. TRBV21-1 is a listed pseudogene. The CDR3 extends over 15 amino acids. In DNA, the CDR3 is TGTGCCAGCAGCAAAGGTTCGCGACTAGCCTACGAGCAGTACTTC. This translates into CASSKGSRLAYEQYF.

The V and J genes are TRBV30 and TRBJ2-3, with 11 bases matching TRBD2. The germline CDR1 and CDR2 sequences are GTSNPN and SVGIG (reference sequence). The junction had 8 bases not matched to a gene; V was cut back by 8 bases and J by 4 bases. This CDR3 is built from 14 residues. The CDR3 DNA follows: TGTGCCAGGAATAGCGGGGGGGCATCAGATACGCAGTATTTT. Translating it yields CARNSGGASDTQYF.

This CDR3 reads CASSLDAGAWVNEQFF. DNA of the CDR3: TGTGCCAGCAGCTTGGATGCGGGGGCCTGGGTCAATGAGCAGTTCTTC. The gene calls are TRBV5-6 and TRBJ2-1, with D tentatively TRBD2 (7 bases). V lost 0 bases and J lost 6, with 16 bases in between. The CDR3 extends over 16 amino acids. The germline gives CDR1 SGHDT, CDR2 YYEEEE.

The sample holds a few counts of this clone. The chain recombines TRBV18 with TRBJ1-3, with D hard to call. CDR1 is KGHSH and CDR2 is LQKENI in the germline V gene. V lost 2 bases, J lost 0 bases, and 5 bases lay in between. The CDR3 consists of 14 residues. The CDR3: CASSPGVSGNTIYF. The CDR3 region has the DNA TGTGCCAGCTCACCAGGAGTCTCTGGAAACACCATATATTTT.

This chain uses TRBV18 with TRBJ2-7, with 7 positions matching TRBD1. The CDR3 is 14 amino acids. J lost 5 bases, V lost 1 base, and 5 bases had no gene match. The germline gives CDR1 KGHSH, CDR2 LQKENI. The DNA of the CDR3 is TGTGCCAGCTCACCACGGACAGGAAGCAACGAGCAGTACTTC. Protein product: CASSPRTGSNEQYF.

This sequence joins TRBV5-4 and TRBJ1-4; the D gene is possibly TRBD1 (5 bases). Germline CDR1 reads SGHNT; CDR2 reads YYREEE (reference sequence). The length of the CDR3 is 13 residues. V was shortened by 2 bases and J by 8 bases, with 10 bases between the two germline ends. The CDR3 region has the DNA TGTGCCAGCAGCTTCAGCAGGGAGGAAAAACTGTTTTTT. Amino acids: CASSFSREEKLFF.

The V call is TRBV15, the J call TRBJ2-7; 8 nucleotides agree with TRBD2. Per the germline V gene, CDR1 is LNHNV and CDR2 is YYDKDF (reference sequence). Losses at the gene ends were 0 bases for V and 3 bases for J; bases not matched to a gene: 4. The CDR3 is 15 residues long. The CDR3 reads CATSRDREGSYEQYF. CDR3 in DNA: TGTGCCACCAGCAGAGATCGGGAGGGGAGCTACGAGCAGTACTTC.

Here the CDR3 DNA reads TGTGCCAGTAGTATACGCAGGACACCCGAAGCTTTCTTT. Translated, it gives CASSIRRTPEAFF. V and J are TRBV19 and TRBJ1-1; D might be TRBD1 (5 bases). From germline, CDR1 is LNHDA and CDR2 SQIVND (reference sequence). Trimming cost V 2 bases and J 8 bases, with 12 bases left between them. This CDR3 region has 13 residues.

The genes are TRBV7-6 and TRBJ2-7; no firm D call. Germline V CDR1 and CDR2: SGHVS, FNYEAQ. V gave up 5 bases and J gave up 2 bases, with 19 bases separating them. This CDR3 is built from 16 residues. For the CDR3, the DNA is TGTGCCAGCAGCCCGAGTTCAGGCAGTTATACCTACGAGCAGTACTTC. This codes for CASSPSSGSYTYEQYF.

The rearrangement links TRBV19 to TRBJ2-5; 9 bases line up with TRBD1. Per the germline V gene, CDR1 is LNHDA and CDR2 is SQIVND (reference sequence). The junction had 22 bases not matched to a gene; V was cut back by 3 bases and J by 5 bases. The CDR3 sequence is 20 residues long. The CDR3 here is CASSMTLWGQGGKLKETQYF. The CDR3 DNA reads TGTGCCAGTAGTATGACTCTATGGGGACAGGGAGGGAAACTAAAGGAGACCCAGTACTTC.

V usage is TRBV19 and J usage is TRBJ1-2; TRBD1 agrees at 7 bases. Per germline, CDR1 LNHDA and CDR2 SQIVND (reference sequence). J gave up 3 bases and V 3 bases, and 4 bases lay outside the gene matches. The length of the CDR3 is 14 residues. The CDR3 DNA reads TGTGCCAGTAGTATCCGACAGGGCCACTATGGCTACACCTTC. Translation: CASSIRQGHYGYTF. Full variable domain (missing parts from reference TRBV19 and TRBJ1-2): DGGITQSPKYLFRKEGQNVTLSCEQNLNHDAMYWYRQDPGQGLRLIYYSQIVNDFQKGDIAEGYSVSREKKESFPLTVTSAQKNPTAFYLCASSIRQGHYGYTFGSGTRLTVV.

This clone was picked up one time. This chain links TRBV27 with TRBJ1-5; D is uncertain. The CDR3 is made up of 15 amino acids. Trimming shortened V by 3 bases and J by 9 bases, and 18 bases separated the two germline ends. CDR1 is MNHEY, CDR2 SMNVEV, per germline (reference sequence). CDR3 sequence: CASSFPGDRLRPQHF. The CDR3 nucleotides read TGTGCCAGCAGTTTCCCCGGGGATCGATTACGGCCCCAGCATTTT.